This T cell receptor beta chain was observed in a study of blood T cell repertoires in COVID-19. Measured with immunoSEQ multiplex PCR; TCRdb has only the in-frame clones, and not every one. The sample records 180,000 or so clones, approximately 89% being singletons. J gave up 12 bases and V 6 bases, and 10 bases lay outside the gene matches. CDR1 and CDR2 from the germline V gene are SQVTM and ANQGSEA. This CDR3 is built from 14 residues. V usage is TRBV29-1 and J usage is TRBJ2-1; 14 nucleotides line up with TRBD2. The sequenced sample consisted of PBMCs or T cells enriched from blood (not recorded which). The sequence derives from a man aged 35 to 55 who had recovered from COVID-19. CDR3 sequence: CSVDWGLAGVWQFF. The CDR3 DNA is TGCAGCGTCGACTGGGGACTAGCGGGAGTTTGGCAGTTCTTC.